This TCR beta chain was captured in a study of T cell responses to AZD1222 COVID-19 vaccine. Study in general: Second-dose recipients at about 4 or about 12 weeks were treated as one pooled group.

Study findings and constraints: Possibly, clonal diversity was underestimated; donors were largely white British and included more females. Dominant at 160-218 and 743-854, vaccine-associated CD4 TCRs also spanned spike.

TCRdb's copy holds only in-frame clones and misses some; the assay was immunoSEQ multiplex PCR. The sample lists 180,000 or so clones, around nine tenths occurring once. Trimming pared 4 bases from V and 8 bases from J, leaving 11 bases between. The germline V gene has CDR1 MGHRA and CDR2 YSYEKL. This CDR3 spans 12 amino acids. On this clone: Antigen unknown.

This chain joins TRBV4-1 and TRBJ1-2; D gene unclear. The sequencing here drew on peripheral blood, taken on day 0 of AZD1222 vaccination. This TCR came from an adult in good health. The CDR3 is CASSPPGDGYTF. The CDR3 DNA is TGCGCCAGCAGCCCCCCGGGCGACGGCTACACCTTC.